This entry features one T cell receptor beta chain sequence. V lost 4 bases to trimming and J lost 1 base; unmatched junction nucleotides: 11. Germline CDR1 reads SGHRS; CDR2 reads YFSETQ. CDR3 length: 18 amino acids. This record comes from a study of blood T cell repertoires in COVID-19. Study overall: Collection of acute and convalescent COVID-19 samples took place in the United States, Italy and Spain. T cells, B-cell-depleted T cells, or PBMCs supplied cDNA or gDNA.

As processed by the authors: Amplification from reference gene primers served as the basis for estimated nucleated cell counts. The protocol was immunoSEQ multiplex PCR, while the TCRdb copy is restricted to in-frame clones and leaves out a portion. V, J and clone size were drawn from that table, and D and trimming were deduced from the DNA. The sample yields roughly 150,000 clones, approximately 84% seen once. This clonotype was sampled from a man aged 70-80 years with active or convalescent COVID-19. The sequenced sample consisted of peripheral blood. The J gene is TRBJ2-5, the V gene TRBV5-1; TRBD2 aligns across 12 bases. CDR3 protein: CASSRQPTSGRLQETQYF. The CDR3, as DNA: TGCGCCAGCAGCCGACAGCCAACTAGCGGGAGGCTCCAAGAGACCCAGTACTTC.